This passage covers 10 T cell receptor beta chains from one sample sequenced in a study of T cells in Graves' hyperthyroidism and ophthalmopathy (dated by TCRdb to between 2018 and 2020). Libraries were prepared through multiplex PCR. The data were produced on an Illumina HiSeq 2000. The TCR beta CDR3 regions were amplified from RNA transcripts. The first round of RT-PCR for the TCR CDR3 was performed with the HTBI primer set and the Qiagen OneStep RT-PCR kit. Starting from the raw public reads, TCRdb applied fastp trimming at Q25, assembled clones with MiXCR and retained in-frame beta chains. Rows with a matching CDR3 protein are joined into one entry that keeps the most common DNA and genes. This sample holds hundreds of thousands of distinct CDR3 sequences; approximately 15% were observed only once. The leading ten clones occupy around 5.4% of the sample. The specimen was blood. Source of these receptors: a woman aged 25-40 years with Graves' hyperthyroidism that later progressed to Graves' ophthalmopathy.

This chain links TRBV6-1 with TRBJ2-2, with D tentatively TRBD1 (6 bases). The CDR3 length is 14 residues. CDR1 and CDR2 (germline): MNHNS, SASEGT. V shed 6 bases and J shed 8 bases, with 16 bases lying between them. This CDR3 is CASSHTGLGGELFF. The CDR3 DNA sequence: TGTGCCAGCAGCCACACAGGGTTAGGTGGGGAGCTGTTTTTT.

This clonotype was picked up many times. The chain joins TRBV28 to TRBJ2-2; D uncertain. Trimming stripped 5 bases from V and 5 bases from J, with 9 bases between. This CDR3 is 13 amino acids long. From germline, CDR1 is MDHEN and CDR2 SYDVKM. In nucleotides, the CDR3 is TGTGCCAGCAGTGGAAGCCGAACCGGGGAGCTGTTTTTT. Protein sequence: CASSGSRTGELFF.

CDR3 sequence reads: CASSWSSGRAQQFF. The CDR3 DNA is TGTGCCAGCAGCTGGTCTAGCGGGAGGGCCCAACAGTTCTTC. The chain carries TRBV11-3 and TRBJ2-1, with 12 bases aligning to TRBD2. CDR3 length: 14 residues. V gave up 4 bases and J gave up 13 bases; unmatched junction bases: 8. Germline V gene lookup returns CDR1 SGHNT and CDR2 YENEEA.

This clonotype turned up a few times. The genes are TRBV10-3 and TRBJ2-1; 9 nucleotides line up with TRBD2. This CDR3 has 16 residues. CDR1 and CDR2 from the germline V gene are ENHRY and SYGVKD. The V gene end was trimmed by 5 bases and the J gene end by 5 bases; junction bases not matched to a gene: 10. CDR3 nucleotides: TGTGCCATCAGTCATCCGGGACTAGCTGGGAACAATGAGCAGTTCTTC. Translation gives CAISHPGLAGNNEQFF.

This clonotype occurred many times. The rearrangement joins TRBV6-1 to TRBJ2-3, with TRBD2 matching 7 bases. CDR1 MNHNS and CDR2 SASEGT come from the germline V gene. The CDR3 extends over 15 amino acids. The J segment lost 4 bases and the V segment lost 6 bases, leaving 10 bases of the junction unmatched. CDR3: CASRAPGLPSDTQYF. Here the CDR3 DNA reads TGTGCCAGCAGGGCCCCGGGACTACCCTCAGATACGCAGTATTTT.

Many counts were recorded for this clonotype. V is TRBV7-3 and J is TRBJ2-7, with D unresolved. The V gene lost 4 bases and the J gene lost 3 bases, with 7 bases spanning the gap. The CDR3 extends over 12 amino acids. The germline gives CDR1 SGHTA, CDR2 FQGTGA. The CDR3 DNA reads as TGTGCCAGCAGCTCCAATGGCTACGAGCAGTACTTC. It translates to CASSSNGYEQYF.

This clonotype was observed at least ten times. V usage is TRBV5-1 and J usage is TRBJ2-6; no clear D gene. Trimming shortened V by 0 bases and J by 0 bases, and 10 bases separated the two germline ends. CDR1 is SGHRS, CDR2 YFSETQ, per germline. The CDR3 totals 17 residues. Here the CDR3 reads CASSLEAAFSGANVLTF. CDR3 bases: TGCGCCAGCAGCTTGGAGGCGGCCTTCTCTGGGGCCAACGTCCTGACTTTC.

This clonotype was counted a few times. This chain connects TRBV7-8 to TRBJ2-3; 9 positions match TRBD2. CDR1 is SGHVS and CDR2 is FQNEAQ in the germline V gene. CDR3 size: 14 residues. Losses at the gene ends were 4 bases for V and 4 bases for J; bases not matched to a gene: 3. The CDR3 loop is CASSWTSASDTQYF. For the CDR3, the DNA is TGTGCCAGCAGCTGGACTAGCGCCTCAGATACGCAGTATTTT.

At least ten counts were recorded for this clonotype. V usage is TRBV27 and J usage is TRBJ2-7; TRBD1 matches at 7 bases. The junction had 7 bases not matched to a gene; V was cut back by 2 bases and J by 3 bases. CDR1 and CDR2 from the germline V gene are MNHEY and SMNVEV (reference sequence). CDR3 size: 15 residues. The CDR3 here is CASSLGMGQSYEQYF. The CDR3 DNA reads as TGTGCCAGCAGTTTAGGTATGGGACAGAGCTACGAGCAGTACTTC.

This clonotype has more than one count but fewer than ten. The rearrangement uses TRBV20-1 and TRBJ1-4; unclear D gene. Trimming cost V 0 bases and J 8 bases, with 13 bases left between them. The CDR3 extends over 14 amino acids. Germline V lookup: CDR1 DFQATT, CDR2 SNEGSKA (reference sequence). As DNA, the CDR3 is TGCAGTGCTAGAGAAAGCCGGCTAGGGGAAAAACTGTTTTTT. Its translation: CSARESRLGEKLFF.